This TCR beta chain was sequenced for a study of T-cell memory formation after mild COVID-19. General observations from the study: The main location of contracting CD4+ clones was CM and EM, and that of contracting CD8+ clones was EMRA. Researchers could not confirm that second-wave clones peaking on day 37 targeted SARS-CoV-2.

From 5'RACE with constant-segment primers came TCR alpha and TCR beta cDNA libraries that carried sample barcodes and UMIs. A single record per CDR3 protein comes from TCRdb applying MiXCR to the 5' RACE reads. The sample includes around 130,000 distinct CDR3 sequences, less than 6.5% of them seen just once. CDR1 is SGHDN, CDR2 FVKESK, per germline. The CDR3 extends over 16 amino acids. The V gene lost 4 bases and the J gene lost 0 bases, with 16 bases spanning the gap. This clonotype was observed a few times. The target antigen is unknown. The sequence was obtained from an adult woman who had mild COVID-19 (a few samples of this study predate the infection). Cell type and time point are not known. The chain links TRBV14 to TRBJ2-7, with a possible D match to TRBD2 (6 bases). Sequencing used PBMCs or a T cell subset sorted from them (not recorded which). The CDR3 protein is CASSPSAGVSSYEQYF. CDR3 DNA sequence: TGTGCCAGCAGCCCTAGCGCGGGCGTCAGCTCCTACGAGCAGTACTTC.